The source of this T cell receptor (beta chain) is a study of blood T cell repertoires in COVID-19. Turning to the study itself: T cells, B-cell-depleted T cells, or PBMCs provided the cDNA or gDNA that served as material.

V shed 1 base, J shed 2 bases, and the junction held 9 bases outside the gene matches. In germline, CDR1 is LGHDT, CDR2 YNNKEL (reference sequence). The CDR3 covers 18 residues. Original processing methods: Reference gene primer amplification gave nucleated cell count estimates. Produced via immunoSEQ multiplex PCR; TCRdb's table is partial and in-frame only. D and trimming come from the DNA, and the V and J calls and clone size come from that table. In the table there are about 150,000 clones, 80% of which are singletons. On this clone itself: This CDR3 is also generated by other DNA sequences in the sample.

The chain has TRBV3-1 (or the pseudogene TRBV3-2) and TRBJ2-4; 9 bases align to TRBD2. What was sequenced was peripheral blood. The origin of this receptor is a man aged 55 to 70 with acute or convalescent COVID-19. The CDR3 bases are TGTGCCAGCAGCCAAGGACTAGCGGCAATTAGAACCAAAAACATTCAGTACTTC. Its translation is CASSQGLAAIRTKNIQYF.